Below, one T cell receptor beta chain is given with its context. With 60 Vbeta and 13 Jbeta primers, the PCR was carried out. The protocol was immunoSEQ multiplex PCR, while the TCRdb copy is restricted to in-frame clones and leaves out a portion. This sample has 150,000 to 200,000 clones, with roughly 87% found just once. These data are taken from a study of cytomegalovirus exposure and HLA in healthy donors. Input material: PBMCs. The sequence was collected from a girl under three years old in good health and CMV-seronegative.

Here the CDR3 reads CASSSQDYSYEQYF. CDR3 nucleotides: TGTGCCAGCAGCTCCCAGGATTACTCCTACGAGCAGTACTTC. The rearrangement joins TRBV7-9 to TRBJ2-7; D is uncertain. Germline V gene sequence: CDR1 SEHNR, CDR2 FQNEAQ (reference sequence). CDR3 length: 14 amino acids. Trimming took 4 bases from V and 0 from J, leaving 10 bases between them.